This entry concerns a single TCR beta chain. The antigen remains unidentified. In TCRdb, the reads were re-called with MiXCR into one record per CDR3 protein. The sample carries around 900,000 distinct CDR3 sequences, about 33% recorded once. Germline V gene lookup returns CDR1 LGHNT and CDR2 FRNRAP. Trimming removed 4 bases at V and 6 bases at J, with 6 bases between. CDR3 length: 12 residues. The entry originates in a study of T cell repertoires in cytomegalovirus infection. Background on the study: The study used recently identified HLA-C-restricted and well-studied HLA-B-restricted CMV epitopes. Carrying CMV and the relevant HLA type showed in public TCR beta signatures.

General observations from the study: HLA-C-restricted, CMV-specific TCR beta clonotypes were dominant ex vivo. Cumulated frequencies of public TCR beta families served to identify carriers of CMV plus the relevant HLA.

The rearrangement uses TRBV12-5 and TRBJ2-2, with no clear D. The sequences come from cultured CD8+ T cells from PBMCs, collected from culture after CMV antigen stimulation. The sequence was collected from a human donor in good health (CMV status not recorded). Some clones in this sample may be carry-over from other donors' samples. CDR3 DNA: TGTGCTAGTGGTTCATCCCCCGGGGAGCTGTTTTTT. Residues: CASGSSPGELFF.